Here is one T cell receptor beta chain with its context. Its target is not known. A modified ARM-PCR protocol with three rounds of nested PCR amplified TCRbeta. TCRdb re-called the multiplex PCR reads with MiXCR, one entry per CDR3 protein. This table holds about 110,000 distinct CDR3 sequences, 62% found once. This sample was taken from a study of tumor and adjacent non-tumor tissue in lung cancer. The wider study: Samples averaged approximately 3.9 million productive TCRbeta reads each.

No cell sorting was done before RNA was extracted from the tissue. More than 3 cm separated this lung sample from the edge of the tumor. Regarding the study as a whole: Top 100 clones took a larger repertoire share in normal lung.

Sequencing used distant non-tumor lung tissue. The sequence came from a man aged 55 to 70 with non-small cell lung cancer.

As DNA, the CDR3 is TGCGCCAGCAGTTTGACGGACAGGGGCCATGGCTACACCTTC. It specifies CASSLTDRGHGYTF. The V and J genes are TRBV5-1 and TRBJ1-2, with 9 bases matching TRBD1. V dropped 5 bases and J dropped 6; count of bases not matched to a gene: 8. The germline V gene has CDR1 SGHRS and CDR2 YFSETQ. The CDR3 consists of 14 residues.